This TCR beta chain was recovered during a study of persistence of HIV-infected CD4 T cells (dated by TCRdb to 2020 to 2022). Describing the broader study: CMV- and HIV-1 Gag-responding CD4+ T cells were isolated from ART-treated individuals so that antigen-driven clonal expansion of HIV-1-infected cells could be examined. Peripheral blood samples of up to roughly 180 mL were taken at multiple time points, with the exception of a couple of participants who underwent leukapheresis at a single time point. Cross-participant TCR cluster analysis included roughly 8 participants for CMV and six or seven participants for Gag. Proviral sequencing was used to assess clonality among infected cells, whereas TCRbeta sequencing gauged the clonality of all cells within each sorted population. Participants had been on suppressive ART for a median of roughly 8 years. Results the study describes overall, beyond this receptor: Within the same sorted populations, how oligoclonal the TCRs were correlated with how oligoclonal the proviruses were. Restriction of bulk TCR analyses to the rare CMV-responding cells that actually carried HIV-1 proviruses was not possible. Enrichment of degenerate expanded CDR3beta sequences was found in antigen-responding cells, suggesting convergent selection of CD4+ responses to CMV and Gag. The study involved few individuals and tested only a limited range of antigens. Significantly lower TCRbeta richness was observed in CMV- and Gag-responding cells than in anti-CD3/anti-CD28-responding cells, and higher oligoclonality was observed in CMV-responding cells than in CD3/CD28-stimulated and Gag-responding cells.

The immunoSEQ hsTCRB assay version 4, run in survey mode, was used to sequence TCRbeta repertoires from genomic DNA. For TCRbeta sequencing, genomic DNA was diluted to around 10 ng/uL, with up to 1 ug used per sample. The paper's data handling went like this. TCRbeta data analysis was done in ImmunoSeq Analyzer 3.0, and diversity was calculated on productive nucleotide rearrangements. Using the Immunarch R package, the improved Chao index served to estimate lower-bound TCR diversity and the Gini coefficient served to estimate clonality. When different nucleotide rearrangements encoded the same CDR3beta amino acid sequence, each rearrangement was treated as a distinct clonotype. Differential abundance analysis identified TCRbeta sequences significantly enriched in antigen-responding cells relative to anti-CD3/anti-CD28-activated cells. TCRs were clustered by predicted peptide-MHC specificity with GLIPH2, both within individual participants and across merged participant data sets. TCRdb limited this immuneACCESS table to in-frame rearrangements with V and J called. A share of clones is missing; checked studies link under half to unresolved V genes, and the rest is unexplained. V and J calls plus clone size are reproduced from that table; the DNA served to infer D and trimming. This sample is represented by 30,000 to 45,000 clones; approximately 85% of them were singletons. Together, the top ten hold just under 1% of the sample.

In light of the paper, this sample's treatment or condition label describes: suppressive antiretroviral therapy. Cells were stimulated with a pool of overlapping HIV-1 Gag 15-mer peptides at 0.95 to 1 ug per peptide per mL. Nonresponding CD40L-negative CD69-negative CD45RO-high memory CD4+ T cells were sorted as memory populations depleted of antigen-responding cells. Participants were HIV-1-infected adults who started suppressive ART during chronic infection. Plasma HIV-1 RNA had been undetectable (below 50 copies/mL) in participants for at least 4 years. To be included, a participant needed positive CMV serology and a CD4+ T cell count above 400 cells/uL. Before stimulation, PBMCs were isolated using density centrifugation and depleted of CD8+ T cells. Stimulation of CD8-depleted PBMCs was carried out for around 19 hours with anti-CD28/CD49d costimulation, CD40-blocking antibody and enfuvirtide, to prevent new infections. Cell sorting was performed on a Beckman Coulter MoFlo Legacy or XDP sorter, and dead cells were excluded with propidium iodide. For samples with more than one million cells, genomic DNA was extracted with the QIAamp DNA Mini Kit, and for all other samples the Quick-DNA Microprep Kit was used.

Spanning cysteine to phenylalanine, the CDR3 consists of 11 amino acids. The only DNA kept is the CDR3, 33 bases in frame from the first base. Sequences SGHDN (CDR1) and FVKESK (CDR2) are obtained from the germline V gene. V and J are truncated by 1 base and 6 bases respectively, leaving an intervening sequence of 1 base. This clone was detected only a few times. Its binding antigen is unknown. No much larger clonotype is one base removed from it; base qualities were not supplied. This TCR was sampled from an adult with HIV. The donor label of this sample is uncertain. Here the chain combines TRBV14 and TRBJ1-3; the D gene identity is not certain. This material consisted of cultured CD4+ T cells from PBMCs, taken from a patient who received antiretroviral therapy. Read against the paper, the sample's cell subset or site label means: CD40L-CD69- CD45RO-high memory CD4 T cells not responding to Gag peptides. The CDR3 corresponds to CASSQVNTIYF. The nucleotides read TGTGCCAGCAGCCAAGTAAACACCATATATTTT.